These 28 T cell receptor beta chains were sequenced from one sample in a study of cytomegalovirus exposure and HLA in healthy donors. Researchers ran the PCR with 60 Vbeta and 13 Jbeta primers. Data came from immunoSEQ multiplex PCR; TCRdb stores just in-frame clones and leaves some out. The table lists about 120,000 clones, 60% to 85% of them singletons. The specimen was PBMCs. The receptors were sampled from a woman aged 40 to 50 in good health and CMV-seropositive.

V and J are TRBV14 and TRBJ2-3, with TRBD2 matching 9 bases. The CDR3 runs to 17 residues. J was trimmed by 5 bases and V by 0 bases; bases with no gene match: 9. CDR1 and CDR2 (germline): SGHDN, FVKESK. The CDR3 DNA follows: TGTGCCAGCAGCCAAGATGGGACTAGCTTCCCCCGAGATACGCAGTATTTT. Its protein is CASSQDGTSFPRDTQYF.

V is TRBV10-3 and J is TRBJ2-1; TRBD1 is a possible D gene (5 bases). In germline, CDR1 is ENHRY, CDR2 SYGVKD. The CDR3 contains 16 residues. V was cut by 0 bases and J by 3 bases, with 12 bases left in between. The CDR3 reads CAISESQGAGYNEQFF. The CDR3 DNA follows: TGTGCCATCAGTGAGTCCCAGGGCGCCGGCTACAATGAGCAGTTCTTC.

There are a few counts of this clone. This chain connects TRBV13 to TRBJ2-7, with 8 bases matching TRBD2. V was clipped by 4 bases and J by 0 bases; unmatched bases: 14. There are 18 residues in the CDR3. The V gene's germline CDR1 is PRHDT and CDR2 FYEKMQ (reference sequence). The CDR3 region is CASSSPLDSGVSSYEQYF. CDR3 DNA: TGTGCCAGCAGCTCCCCCTTAGATAGCGGGGTGAGCTCCTACGAGCAGTACTTC.

The chain has TRBV6-1 and TRBJ1-2; TRBD1 matches at 11 bases. CDR1 MNHNS and CDR2 SASEGT come from the germline V gene. Trimming at V came to 6 bases and at J to 7 bases, leaving 4 bases not matched to a gene. CDR3 size: 13 residues. CDR3 loop: CASRGTGGGGYTF. Here the CDR3 DNA reads TGTGCCAGCAGAGGGACAGGGGGTGGTGGCTACACCTTC.

The CDR3 coding sequence is TGTGCCAGCAGGGTTAATGCGGGAGTCAGCTACGAGCAGTACTTC. Translation: CASRVNAGVSYEQYF. The V gene is TRBV7-2, the J gene TRBJ2-7; 7 bases align to TRBD2. CDR1 and CDR2 (germline): SGHTA, FQGNSA. The CDR3 consists of 15 residues. J lost 3 bases, V lost 6 bases, and 11 bases had no gene match.

J is TRBJ1-1 and V is TRBV28; D not certain. The CDR3 sequence is 12 residues long. Trimming removed 4 bases from V and 2 bases from J, with 5 bases in between. Germline V gene lookup returns CDR1 MDHEN and CDR2 SYDVKM. CDR3 amino acids: CASSSSNTEAFF. Written as DNA, the CDR3 is TGTGCCAGCAGTTCTTCTAACACTGAAGCTTTCTTT. Based on the CDR3 plus reference TRBV28 and TRBJ1-1, the full variable domain is DVKVTQSSRYLVKRTGEKVFLECVQDMDHENMFWYRQDPGLGLRLIYFSYDVKMKEKGDIPEGYSVSREKKERFSLILESASTNQTSMYLCASSSSNTEAFFGQGTRLTVV.

The V gene is TRBV6-1, the J gene TRBJ1-2; no definite D call. V was trimmed by 3 bases and J by 3 bases, leaving 11 bases between them. The CDR3 runs 14 residues. The germline gives CDR1 MNHNS, CDR2 SASEGT. CDR3: CASSEEAVDYGYTF. CDR3 bases: TGTGCCAGCAGTGAGGAGGCCGTTGACTATGGCTACACCTTC.

This sequence joins TRBV7-6 and TRBJ2-7, with 9 bases lining up with TRBD1. Per the germline V gene, CDR1 is SGHVS and CDR2 is FNYEAQ. The J segment lost 2 bases and the V segment lost 4 bases, leaving 3 bases of the junction unmatched. The CDR3 extends over 14 amino acids. The CDR3, as DNA: TGTGCCAGCAGCTCAGGACAGGGGCCCTACGAGCAGTACTTC. This translates into CASSSGQGPYEQYF.

The rearrangement uses TRBV27 and TRBJ2-2; D may be TRBD1 (5 bases). This CDR3 spans 14 amino acids. Germline V CDR1 and CDR2: MNHEY, SMNVEV (reference sequence). V was cut by 4 bases and J by 6 bases, with 12 bases left in between. The DNA for the CDR3 is TGTGCCAGCAGTTGGACAATTAGACCCGGGGAGCTGTTTTTT. It codes for CASSWTIRPGELFF.

V is TRBV5-1 and J is TRBJ2-2; a possible D gene is TRBD1 (6 bases). Per the germline V gene, CDR1 is SGHRS and CDR2 is YFSETQ. This CDR3 is built from 15 residues. With 3 bases removed from V and 6 bases from J, the gap between germline ends came to 15 bases. The CDR3 reads CASSSGAGAAGELFF. In nucleotides, the CDR3 is TGCGCCAGCAGCTCTGGGGCAGGGGCCGCCGGGGAGCTGTTTTTT.

The chain links TRBV4-2 to TRBJ2-2; TRBD1 matches at 7 bases. Germline V gene sequence: CDR1 LGHNA, CDR2 YNFKEQ. The CDR3 extends over 20 amino acids. Trimming removed 3 bases from V and 7 bases from J; junction bases left unmatched: 23. CDR3 sequence: CASSHQRGRRGGSPFGELFF. CDR3 nucleotides: TGTGCCAGCAGCCATCAAAGGGGGCGGCGAGGGGGCAGTCCCTTCGGGGAGCTGTTTTTT.

V usage is TRBV5-3 and J usage is TRBJ1-1, with 9 bases aligning to TRBD1. TRBV5-3 is treated as an ORF (open reading frame) with a function not yet certain. J lost 3 bases, V lost 4 bases, and 10 bases had no gene match. The CDR3 contains 16 residues. DNA of the CDR3: TGTGCCAGAAGCCCTGGACAGGGGAGTCGGGACACTGAAGCTTTCTTT. Its translation: CARSPGQGSRDTEAFF.

Sample share makes this clone medium-sized (0.01 to 0.1%). This chain connects TRBV5-4 to TRBJ2-5, with 7 bases aligning to TRBD2. The CDR3 is 15 residues long. V gave up 1 base and J gave up 2 bases; unmatched junction bases: 5. CDR1 SGHNT and CDR2 YYREEE come from the germline V gene (reference sequence). CDR3 residues: CASSLFGTTQETQYF. The CDR3 DNA follows: TGTGCCAGCAGCTTGTTCGGGACTACTCAAGAGACCCAGTACTTC.

The genes are TRBV30 and TRBJ1-5, with D perhaps matching TRBD1 (6 bases). With 3 bases removed from V and 5 bases from J, the gap between germline ends came to 11 bases. CDR3 length: 13 residues. Germline values: CDR1 GTSNPN, CDR2 SVGIG (reference sequence). The CDR3 DNA reads as TGTGCCTGGAGAGTGGACAGTCATCAGCCCCAGCATTTT. This translates into CAWRVDSHQPQHF.

The chain links TRBV7-6 to TRBJ2-1; 8 nucleotides agree with TRBD2. CDR1 is SGHVS and CDR2 is FNYEAQ in the germline V gene. The CDR3 covers 18 residues. J lost 8 bases, V lost 5 bases, and 20 bases had no gene match. The CDR3 region has the DNA TGTGCCAGCAGCCCAAGAGGGGGACTAGGGGAGGGTTGGGATGAGCAGTTCTTC. It translates to CASSPRGGLGEGWDEQFF.

V usage is TRBV4-1 and J usage is TRBJ2-7, with TRBD1 identical over 8 bases. Looked up from germline, CDR1 is MGHRA and CDR2 is YSYEKL. Trimming took 1 base from V and 2 from J; bases not matched to a gene: 10. The CDR3 has 17 residues. The CDR3, as DNA: TGCGCCAGCAGCCAAGGATCAACCGGGACAGGCCCCTACGAGCAGTACTTC. Amino acids: CASSQGSTGTGPYEQYF.

The genes are TRBV27 and TRBJ2-4, with 11 bases that match TRBD2. The CDR3 sequence is 18 residues long. Germline values: CDR1 MNHEY, CDR2 SMNVEV (reference sequence). Trimming removed 5 bases from V and 5 bases from J; junction bases left unmatched: 14. CDR3 loop: CASSLRSLAGGGENIQYF. The CDR3 DNA reads as TGTGCCAGCAGTCTCCGCTCCCTAGCGGGAGGTGGCGAAAACATTCAGTACTTC.

This clone has more than one count but fewer than ten. The chain is built from TRBV4-3 and TRBJ2-7, with 8 bases aligning to TRBD2. Germline CDR1 reads LGHNA; CDR2 reads YSLEER. The J segment lost 4 bases and the V segment lost 0 bases, leaving 5 bases of the junction unmatched. This CDR3 is built from 15 residues. The CDR3 loop reads CASSQDFGGEYEQYF. CDR3 in DNA: TGCGCCAGCAGCCAAGATTTCGGGGGGGAGTACGAGCAGTACTTC.

The chain links TRBV7-3 to TRBJ1-1, with a weak D call TRBD1 (6 bases). CDR3 length: 14 residues. The germline V gene encodes CDR1 SGHTA and CDR2 FQGTGA. V lost 5 bases to trimming and J lost 1 base, with 11 bases between them. The CDR3: CASSPTTGNTEAFF. The CDR3 DNA reads as TGTGCCAGCAGCCCGACGACAGGGAACACTGAAGCTTTCTTT.

This clone was seen more than once but under ten times. The CDR3, as DNA: TGTGCCAGCAGAAAACAGCGGGAGCGGGTCTACGAGCAGTACTTC. Protein sequence: CASRKQRERVYEQYF. This sequence joins TRBV27 and TRBJ2-7; 8 bases agree with TRBD2. Germline values: CDR1 MNHEY, CDR2 SMNVEV (reference sequence). This CDR3 region has 15 residues. The trim removed 6 bases at V and 3 bases at J, leaving 10 bases unmatched.

In DNA, the CDR3 is TGTGCCAGCAGTGACGGCGGGACAGGGGCCCAGAACTATGGCTACACCTTC. This sequence encodes CASSDGGTGAQNYGYTF. The J gene is TRBJ1-2, the V gene TRBV25-1; 10 nucleotides agree with TRBD1. V dropped 3 bases and J dropped 2; count of bases not matched to a gene: 9. The CDR3 contains 17 residues. Germline CDR1 reads MGHDK; CDR2 reads SYGVNS.

V gene TRBV5-4 combines with J gene TRBJ2-5, with 7 bases fitting TRBD2. The germline gives CDR1 SGHNT, CDR2 YYREEE (reference sequence). V lost 4 bases to trimming and J lost 2 bases; unmatched junction nucleotides: 8. The CDR3 loop spans 15 amino acids. CDR3 sequence: CASSPRGRDQETQYF. The CDR3 DNA reads as TGTGCCAGCAGCCCGCGGGGGAGGGATCAAGAGACCCAGTACTTC.

This clone is a singleton in its sample. V is TRBV10-3 and J is TRBJ1-2, with TRBD1 as a possible D gene (6 bases). V was pared by 7 bases and J by 0 bases, with 15 bases between. The CDR3 spans 15 residues. Per the germline V gene, CDR1 is ENHRY and CDR2 is SYGVKD. The CDR3 loop reads CAINPVAGANYGYTF. In DNA, the CDR3 is TGTGCCATCAATCCAGTGGCAGGGGCTAACTATGGCTACACCTTC.

The V call is TRBV7-2, the J call TRBJ1-6, with 7 bases aligning to TRBD1. Germline CDR1 SGHTA, CDR2 FQGNSA. The CDR3 consists of 14 residues. Trimming cost V 4 bases and J 7 bases; bases outside gene matches: 4. The CDR3 DNA is TGTGCCAGCAGCTCCACAGGGGACAATTCACCCCTCCACTTT. This gives the protein CASSSTGDNSPLHF.

This clone was seen a few times. The chain is built from TRBV9 and TRBJ2-1; TRBD2 matches 10 bases. The CDR3 covers 16 residues. V gave up 0 bases and J gave up 8 bases; unmatched junction bases: 8. In germline, CDR1 is SGDLS, CDR2 YYNGEE. The CDR3: CASSVAGLAGVYEQFF. CDR3 sequence (DNA): TGTGCCAGCAGCGTAGCGGGGCTAGCGGGAGTCTATGAGCAGTTCTTC.

The CDR3 protein is CASSQGTGGTYEQYF. CDR3 coding DNA: TGCGCCAGCAGCCAAGGAACAGGGGGGACCTACGAGCAGTACTTC. The chain carries TRBV4-3 and TRBJ2-7; 8 bases match TRBD1. V lost 1 base to trimming and J lost 2 bases; unmatched junction nucleotides: 4. Germline V gene sequence: CDR1 LGHNA, CDR2 YSLEER. The CDR3 is 15 amino acids.

This clone was observed a handful of times. CDR3 in DNA: TGTGCCAGCAAGGGGATTCCCACAGATACGCAGTATTTT. This codes for CASKGIPTDTQYF. J is TRBJ2-3 and V is TRBV2, with D tentatively TRBD1 (5 bases). Germline-derived CDR1 and CDR2 are SNHLY and FYNNEI. The CDR3 is 13 amino acids. The germline V and J ends were trimmed by 7 bases and 2 bases, with 10 bases remaining between them.

The chain has TRBV5-1 and TRBJ1-1; D is ambiguous. Trimming took 0 bases from V and 0 from J, leaving 6 bases between them. Germline V lookup: CDR1 SGHRS, CDR2 YFSETQ. The CDR3 contains 14 residues. CDR3 region: CASSLANMNTEAFF. CDR3 DNA: TGCGCCAGCAGCTTGGCGAACATGAACACTGAAGCTTTCTTT.